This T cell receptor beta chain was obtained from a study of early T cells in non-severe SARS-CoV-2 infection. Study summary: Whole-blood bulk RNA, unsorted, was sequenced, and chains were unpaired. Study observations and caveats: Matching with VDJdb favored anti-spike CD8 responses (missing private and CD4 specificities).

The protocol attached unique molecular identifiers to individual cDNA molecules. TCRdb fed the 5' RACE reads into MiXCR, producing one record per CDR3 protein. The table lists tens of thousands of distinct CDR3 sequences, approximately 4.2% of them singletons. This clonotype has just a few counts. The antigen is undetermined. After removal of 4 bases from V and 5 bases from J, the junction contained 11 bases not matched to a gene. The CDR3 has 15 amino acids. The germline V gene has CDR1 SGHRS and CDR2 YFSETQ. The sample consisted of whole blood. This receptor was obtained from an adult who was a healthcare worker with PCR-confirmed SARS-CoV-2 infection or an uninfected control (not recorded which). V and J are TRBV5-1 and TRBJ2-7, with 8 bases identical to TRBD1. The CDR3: CASSVSAGGQNEQYF. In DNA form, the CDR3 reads TGCGCCAGCAGCGTATCGGCAGGGGGCCAAAACGAGCAGTACTTC.